The following is a T cell receptor beta chain sequence with its context. What it binds is unknown. This CDR3 contains 15 residues. From germline, CDR1 is SGHRS and CDR2 YFSETQ. Autoimmunity was present in every CD3G-deficient patient, worse in two. The data originate from a study of regulatory T cells. Amplification used 52 TRBV primers and 13 TRBJ primers. Clones were read by immunoSEQ multiplex PCR, and TCRdb kept only the in-frame ones, dropping some. The sample lists around 15,000 clones, 84% occurring once. The study, taken as a whole, reports: In CD3G-deficient patients, conventional CD4+ T cells were enriched for hydrophobic CDR3 residues at positions 6 and 7.

This rearrangement joins TRBV5-1 to TRBJ2-5, with 10 bases that match TRBD2. The J call could be wrong; TRBJ2-7 is a better fit for the DNA end. The sequence came from a person aged 25 to 39 with CD3G deficiency. The sample taken for sequencing was conventional CD4+ T cells sorted from blood. CDR3 DNA sequence: TGCGCCAGCAGTCCAGCTAGCGGGGGTCCCTACGAGCAGTACTTC. Protein product: CASSPASGGPYEQYF.